This TCR beta chain was obtained from a study of blood T cell repertoires in COVID-19. Study-level information: Both acute and convalescent COVID-19 samples were obtained from the United States, Italy and Spain.

This CDR3 has 13 amino acids. Per the germline V gene, CDR1 is SGHTA and CDR2 is FQGTGA. Trimming cost V 5 bases and J 5 bases, with 9 bases left between them. Original handling: Reference gene primer amplification gave estimated nucleated cell counts. Method: immunoSEQ multiplex PCR; TCRdb's copy keeps in-frame clones and lacks some. The V and J calls and the clone size are those of that table, but D and trimming were determined from the DNA. In the table there are some 150,000 clones, approximately 88% of which are singletons. The sequenced sample was peripheral blood. This clonotype originated in a woman aged 50 to 60 with acute or convalescent COVID-19. The chain uses TRBV7-3 and TRBJ2-2; perhaps TRBD2 as D (6 bases). The CDR3 DNA reads TGTGCCAGCAGCATCGGGGGTACCGGGGAGCTGTTTTTT. It yields the protein CASSIGGTGELFF.